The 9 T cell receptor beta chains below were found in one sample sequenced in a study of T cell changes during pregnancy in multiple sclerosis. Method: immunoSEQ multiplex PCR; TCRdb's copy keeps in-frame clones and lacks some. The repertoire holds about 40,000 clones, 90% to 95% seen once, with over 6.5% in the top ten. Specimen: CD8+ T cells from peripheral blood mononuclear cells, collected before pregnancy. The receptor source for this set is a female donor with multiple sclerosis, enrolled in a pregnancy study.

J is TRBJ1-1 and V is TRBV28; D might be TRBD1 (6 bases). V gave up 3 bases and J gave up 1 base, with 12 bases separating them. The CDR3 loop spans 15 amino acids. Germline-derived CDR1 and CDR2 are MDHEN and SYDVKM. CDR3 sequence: CASSFPQGSNTEAFF. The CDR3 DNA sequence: TGTGCCAGCAGTTTCCCACAGGGATCGAACACTGAAGCTTTCTTT.

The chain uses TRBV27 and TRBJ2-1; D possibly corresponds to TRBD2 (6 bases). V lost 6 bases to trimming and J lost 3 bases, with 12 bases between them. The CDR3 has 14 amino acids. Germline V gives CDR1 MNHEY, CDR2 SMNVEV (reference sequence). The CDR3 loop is CASRLGGYYNEQFF. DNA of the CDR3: TGTGCCAGCAGATTGGGGGGTTACTACAATGAGCAGTTCTTC.

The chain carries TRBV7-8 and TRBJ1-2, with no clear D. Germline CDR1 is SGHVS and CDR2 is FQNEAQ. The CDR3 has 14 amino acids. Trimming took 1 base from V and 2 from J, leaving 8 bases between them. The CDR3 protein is CASSLVSENYGYTF. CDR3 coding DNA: TGTGCCAGCAGCTTAGTCTCCGAGAACTATGGCTACACCTTC.

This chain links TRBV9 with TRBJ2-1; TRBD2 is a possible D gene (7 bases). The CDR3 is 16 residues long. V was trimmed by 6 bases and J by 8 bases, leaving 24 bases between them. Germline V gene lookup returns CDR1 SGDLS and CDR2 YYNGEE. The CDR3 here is CASTPGRGRALDEQFF. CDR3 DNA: TGTGCCAGCACCCCCGGTAGGGGGAGGGCCTTGGATGAGCAGTTCTTC.

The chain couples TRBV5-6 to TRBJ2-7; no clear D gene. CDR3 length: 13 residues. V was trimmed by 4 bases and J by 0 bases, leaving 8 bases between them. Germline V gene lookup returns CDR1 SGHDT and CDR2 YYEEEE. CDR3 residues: CASSQTFSYEQYF. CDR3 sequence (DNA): TGTGCCAGCAGCCAAACATTCTCCTACGAGCAGTACTTC.

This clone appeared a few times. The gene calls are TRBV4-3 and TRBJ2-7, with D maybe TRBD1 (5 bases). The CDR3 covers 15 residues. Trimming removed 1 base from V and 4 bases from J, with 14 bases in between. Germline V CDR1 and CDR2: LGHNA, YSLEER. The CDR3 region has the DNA TGCGCCAGCAGCCAAGCGCAAGGGGCTAGTTACGAGCAGTACTTC. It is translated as CASSQAQGASYEQYF.

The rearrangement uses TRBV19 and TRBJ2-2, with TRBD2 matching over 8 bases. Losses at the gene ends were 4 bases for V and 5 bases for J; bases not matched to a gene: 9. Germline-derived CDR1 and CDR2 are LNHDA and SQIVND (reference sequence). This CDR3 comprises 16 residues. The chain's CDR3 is CASSTASGRGTGELFF. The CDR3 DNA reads TGTGCCAGTAGTACCGCCAGCGGGAGAGGAACCGGGGAGCTGTTTTTT.

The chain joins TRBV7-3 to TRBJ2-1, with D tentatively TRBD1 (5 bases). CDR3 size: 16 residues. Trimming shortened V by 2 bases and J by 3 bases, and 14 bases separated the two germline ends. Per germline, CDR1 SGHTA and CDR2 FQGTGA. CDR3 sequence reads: CASSLQGSMGYNEQFF. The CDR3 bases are TGTGCCAGCAGCTTACAGGGTAGTATGGGCTACAATGAGCAGTTCTTC.

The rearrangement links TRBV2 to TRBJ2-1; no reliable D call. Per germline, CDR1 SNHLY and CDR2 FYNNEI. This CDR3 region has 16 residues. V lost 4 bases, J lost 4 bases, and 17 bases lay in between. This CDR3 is CASSVESTTSYNEQFF. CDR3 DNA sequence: TGTGCCAGCAGTGTTGAATCTACCACTTCATACAATGAGCAGTTCTTC.